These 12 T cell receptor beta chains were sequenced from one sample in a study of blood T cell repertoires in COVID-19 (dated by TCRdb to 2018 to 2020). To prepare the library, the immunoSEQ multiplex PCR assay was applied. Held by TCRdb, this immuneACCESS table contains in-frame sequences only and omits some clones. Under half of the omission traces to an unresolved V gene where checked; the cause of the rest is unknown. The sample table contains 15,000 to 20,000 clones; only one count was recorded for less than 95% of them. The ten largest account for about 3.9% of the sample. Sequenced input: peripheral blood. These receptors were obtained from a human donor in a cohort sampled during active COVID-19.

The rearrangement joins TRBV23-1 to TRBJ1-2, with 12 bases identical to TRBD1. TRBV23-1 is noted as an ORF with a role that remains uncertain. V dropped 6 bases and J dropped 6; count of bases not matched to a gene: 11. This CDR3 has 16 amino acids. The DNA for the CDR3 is TGCGCCAGCAGCCGGGACAGGGGGCTAAATGAGGATGGCTACACCTTC. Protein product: CASSRDRGLNEDGYTF.

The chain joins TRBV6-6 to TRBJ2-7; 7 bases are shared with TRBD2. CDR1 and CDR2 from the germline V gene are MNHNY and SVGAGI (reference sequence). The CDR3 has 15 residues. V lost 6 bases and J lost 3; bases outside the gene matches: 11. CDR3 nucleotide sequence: TGTGCCAGCAGGTCGGCTAGCGGCACCCTCTACGAGCAGTACGTC. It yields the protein CASRSASGTLYEQYV.

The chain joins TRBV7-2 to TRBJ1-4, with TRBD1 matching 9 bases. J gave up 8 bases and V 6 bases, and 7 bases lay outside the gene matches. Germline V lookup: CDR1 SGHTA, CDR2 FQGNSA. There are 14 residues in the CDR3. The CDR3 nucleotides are TGTGCCAGCAGGAGACAGGGGGGGCAAGAAAAACTGTTTTTT. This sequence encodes CASRRQGGQEKLFF.

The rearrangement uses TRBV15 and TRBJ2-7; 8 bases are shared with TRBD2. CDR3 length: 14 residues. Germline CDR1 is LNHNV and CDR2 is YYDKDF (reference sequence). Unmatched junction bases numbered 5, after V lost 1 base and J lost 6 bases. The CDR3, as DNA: TGTGCCACCAGCAGAGGGGGACTAGGGGGCGAGCAGTACGTC. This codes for CATSRGGLGGEQYV.

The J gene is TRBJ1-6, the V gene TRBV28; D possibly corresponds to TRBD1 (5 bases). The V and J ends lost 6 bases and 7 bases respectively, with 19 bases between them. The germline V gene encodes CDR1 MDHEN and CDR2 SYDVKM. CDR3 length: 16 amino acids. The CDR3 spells CASRIPTGVGNSPLHF. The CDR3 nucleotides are TGTGCCAGCAGGATCCCAACGGGGGTGGGGAATTCACCCCTCCACTTT.

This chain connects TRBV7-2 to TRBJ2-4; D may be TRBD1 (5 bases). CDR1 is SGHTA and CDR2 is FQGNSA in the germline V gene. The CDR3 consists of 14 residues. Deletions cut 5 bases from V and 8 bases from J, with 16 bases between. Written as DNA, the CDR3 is TGTGCCAGCAGCCTCGGTCCAGGGTTGGACATTCAGTACTTC. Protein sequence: CASSLGPGLDIQYF.

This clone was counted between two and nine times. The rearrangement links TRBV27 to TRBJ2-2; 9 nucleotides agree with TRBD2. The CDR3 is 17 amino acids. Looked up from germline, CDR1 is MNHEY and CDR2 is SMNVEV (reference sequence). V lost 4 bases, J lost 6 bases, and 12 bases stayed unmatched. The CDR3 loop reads CASSSIAGAFDPGELFF. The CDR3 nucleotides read TGTGCCAGCAGTTCTATAGCGGGAGCCTTCGACCCCGGGGAGCTGTTTTTT.

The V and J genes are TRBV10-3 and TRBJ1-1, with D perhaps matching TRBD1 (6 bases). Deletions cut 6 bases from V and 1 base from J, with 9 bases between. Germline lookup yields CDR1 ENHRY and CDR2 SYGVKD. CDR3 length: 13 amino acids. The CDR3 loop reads CAIRGAANTEAFF. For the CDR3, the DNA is TGTGCCATCAGGGGGGCAGCGAACACTGAAGCTTTCTTT.

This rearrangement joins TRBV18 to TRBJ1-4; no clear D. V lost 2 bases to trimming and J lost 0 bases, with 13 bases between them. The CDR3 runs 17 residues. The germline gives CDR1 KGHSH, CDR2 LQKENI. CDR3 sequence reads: CASSPGGPQTTNEKLFF. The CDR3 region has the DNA TGTGCCAGCTCACCAGGAGGGCCCCAGACAACTAATGAAAAACTGTTTTTT.

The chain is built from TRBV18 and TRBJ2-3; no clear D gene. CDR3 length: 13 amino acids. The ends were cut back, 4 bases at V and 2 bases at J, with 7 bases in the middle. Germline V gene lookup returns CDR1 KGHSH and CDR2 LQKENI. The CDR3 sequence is CASSRGTTDTQYF. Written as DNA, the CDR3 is TGTGCCAGCTCACGCGGAACCACAGATACGCAGTATTTT.

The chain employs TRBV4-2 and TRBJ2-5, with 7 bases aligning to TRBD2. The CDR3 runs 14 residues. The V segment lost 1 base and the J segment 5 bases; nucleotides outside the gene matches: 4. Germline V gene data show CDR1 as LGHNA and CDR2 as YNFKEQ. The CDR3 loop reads CASSQGTSWETQYF. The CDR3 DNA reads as TGTGCCAGCAGCCAAGGGACTAGTTGGGAGACCCAGTACTTC.

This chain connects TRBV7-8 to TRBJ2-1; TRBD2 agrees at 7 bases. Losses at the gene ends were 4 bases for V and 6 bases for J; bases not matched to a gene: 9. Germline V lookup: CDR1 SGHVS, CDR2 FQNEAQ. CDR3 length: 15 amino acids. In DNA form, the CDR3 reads TGTGCCAGCAGCTCTAGCGGCCTTGGACCCAATGAGCAGTTCTTC. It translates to CASSSSGLGPNEQFF.